This T cell receptor (beta chain) was found in a study of graft-versus-host responses after intestinal transplantation. About the study: Multivisceral, liver-intestinal, or isolated intestinal transplants were given to recipients. Every one of the recipients received anti-thymocyte globulin induction and afterwards took tacrolimus and steroids for around 3 years.

Looked up from germline, CDR1 is SQVTM and CDR2 is ANQGSEA. The CDR3 has 16 residues. Deletions cut 1 base from V and 3 bases from J, with 18 bases between. Libraries were prepared by immunoSEQ multiplex PCR; TCRdb keeps only in-frame clonotypes and omits some of them. The sample yields about 120,000 clones, approximately 95% seen once. Comments on this clone: Antigen specificity is unknown.

This TCR came from a human donor who received an intestinal transplant. The sample consisted of unstimulated CD8+ T cells sorted from spleen or lymph node cells, taken before intestinal transplant. This chain links TRBV29-1 with TRBJ1-2; D is unresolved. DNA of the CDR3: TGCAGCGTTGAAGGGCACAGTGGGAATAAGGACTATGGCTACACCTTC. Translated: CSVEGHSGNKDYGYTF.